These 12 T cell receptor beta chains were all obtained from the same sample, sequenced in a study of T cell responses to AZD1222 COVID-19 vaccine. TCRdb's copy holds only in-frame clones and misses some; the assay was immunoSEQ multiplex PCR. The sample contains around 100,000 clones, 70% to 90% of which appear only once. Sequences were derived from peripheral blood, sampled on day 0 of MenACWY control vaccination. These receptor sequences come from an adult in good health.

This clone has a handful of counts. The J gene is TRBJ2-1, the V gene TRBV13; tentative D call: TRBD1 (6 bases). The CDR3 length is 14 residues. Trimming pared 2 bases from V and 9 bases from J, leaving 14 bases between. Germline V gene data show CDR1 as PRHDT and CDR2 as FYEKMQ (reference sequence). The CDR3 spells CASSLRLGAIEQFF. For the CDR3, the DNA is TGTGCCAGCAGCTTAAGGCTGGGGGCGATTGAGCAGTTCTTC.

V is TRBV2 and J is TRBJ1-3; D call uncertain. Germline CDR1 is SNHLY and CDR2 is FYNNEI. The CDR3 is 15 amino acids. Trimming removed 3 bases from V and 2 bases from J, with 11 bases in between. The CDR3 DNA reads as TGTGCCAGCAGTGACGTAGCTGGGGCTGGAAACACCATATATTTT. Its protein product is CASSDVAGAGNTIYF.

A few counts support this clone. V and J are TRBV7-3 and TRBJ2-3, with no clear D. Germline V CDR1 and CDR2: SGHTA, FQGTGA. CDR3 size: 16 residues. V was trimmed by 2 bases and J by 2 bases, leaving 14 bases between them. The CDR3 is CASSLDGRRNTDTQYF. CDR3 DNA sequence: TGTGCCAGCAGCTTAGACGGCAGGAGAAACACAGATACGCAGTATTTT. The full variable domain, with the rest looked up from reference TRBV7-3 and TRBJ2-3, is GAGVSQTPSNKVTEKGKYVELRCDPISGHTALYWYRQSLGQGPEFLIYFQGTGAADDSGLPNDRFFAVRPEGSVSTLKIQRTERGDSAVYLCASSLDGRRNTDTQYFGPGTRLTVL.

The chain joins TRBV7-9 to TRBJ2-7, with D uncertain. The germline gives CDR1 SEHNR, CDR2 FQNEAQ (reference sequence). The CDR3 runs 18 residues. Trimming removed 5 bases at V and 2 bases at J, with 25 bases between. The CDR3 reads CASSHPRLQEGMAYEQYF. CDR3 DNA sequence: TGTGCCAGCAGCCACCCGCGATTGCAGGAAGGGATGGCCTACGAGCAGTACTTC.

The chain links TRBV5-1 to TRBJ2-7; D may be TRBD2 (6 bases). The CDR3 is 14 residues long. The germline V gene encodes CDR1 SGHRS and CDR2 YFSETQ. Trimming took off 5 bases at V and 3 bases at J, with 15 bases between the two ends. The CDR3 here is CASSKAGSSYEQYF. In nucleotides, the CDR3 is TGCGCCAGCAGTAAGGCGGGGTCAAGCTACGAGCAGTACTTC. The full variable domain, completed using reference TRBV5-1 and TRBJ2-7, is KAGVTQTPRYLIKTRGQQVTLSCSPISGHRSVSWYQQTPGQGLQFLFEYFSETQRNKGNFPGRFSGRQFSNSRSEMNVSTLELGDSALYLCASSKAGSSYEQYFGPGTRLTVT.

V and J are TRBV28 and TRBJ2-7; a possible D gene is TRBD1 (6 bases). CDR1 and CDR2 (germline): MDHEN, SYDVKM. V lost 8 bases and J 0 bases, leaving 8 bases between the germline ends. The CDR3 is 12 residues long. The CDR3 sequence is CASGTPSYEQYF. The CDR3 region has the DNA TGTGCCAGCGGGACACCCTCCTACGAGCAGTACTTC.

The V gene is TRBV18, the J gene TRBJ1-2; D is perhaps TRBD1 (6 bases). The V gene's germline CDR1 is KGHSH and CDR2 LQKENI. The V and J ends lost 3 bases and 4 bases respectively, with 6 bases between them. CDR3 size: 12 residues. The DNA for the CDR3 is TGTGCCAGCTCACCGGACAGCTATGGCTACACCTTC. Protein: CASSPDSYGYTF. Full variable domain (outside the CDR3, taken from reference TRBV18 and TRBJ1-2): NAGVMQNPRHLVRRRGQEARLRCSPMKGHSHVYWYRQLPEEGLKFMVYLQKENIIDESGMPKERFSAEFPKEGPSILRIQQVVRGDSAAYFCASSPDSYGYTFGSGTRLTVV.

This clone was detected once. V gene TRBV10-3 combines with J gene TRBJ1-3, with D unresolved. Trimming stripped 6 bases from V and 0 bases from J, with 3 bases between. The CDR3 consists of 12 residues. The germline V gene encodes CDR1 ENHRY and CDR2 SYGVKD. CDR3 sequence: CAIRISGNTIYF. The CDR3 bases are TGTGCCATCAGGATCTCTGGAAACACCATATATTTT.

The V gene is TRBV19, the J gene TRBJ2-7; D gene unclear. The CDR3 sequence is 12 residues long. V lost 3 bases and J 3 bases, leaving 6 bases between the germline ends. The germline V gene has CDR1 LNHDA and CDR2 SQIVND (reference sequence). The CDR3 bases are TGTGCCAGTAGTATCTTCCACTACGAGCAGTACTTC. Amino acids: CASSIFHYEQYF.

The CDR3 DNA reads TGTGCCACCAGTGAAGGCGGGACAGGGTACTATGGCTACACCTTC. Protein sequence: CATSEGGTGYYGYTF. This chain joins TRBV24-1 and TRBJ1-2; TRBD1 matches 9 bases. The CDR3 has 15 residues. J lost 3 bases, V lost 4 bases, and 5 bases had no gene match. Germline lookup yields CDR1 KGHDR and CDR2 SFDVKD.

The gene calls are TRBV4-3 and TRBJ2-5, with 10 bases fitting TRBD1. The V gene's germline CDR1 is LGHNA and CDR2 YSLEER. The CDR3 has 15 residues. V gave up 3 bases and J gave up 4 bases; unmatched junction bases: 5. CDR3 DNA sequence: TGCGCCAGCAGCCACGGGACAGGGGCGGGAGAGACCCAGTACTTC. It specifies CASSHGTGAGETQYF.

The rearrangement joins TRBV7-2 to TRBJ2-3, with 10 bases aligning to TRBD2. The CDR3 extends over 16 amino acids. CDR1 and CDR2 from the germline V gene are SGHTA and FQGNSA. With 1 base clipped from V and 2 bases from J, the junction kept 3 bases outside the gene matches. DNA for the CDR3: TGTGCCAGCAGCTTAGGCGGACTAGCGGCCACAGATACGCAGTATTTT. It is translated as CASSLGGLAATDTQYF.